Shown below are 26 T cell receptor beta chains from a single sample sequenced in a study of cytomegalovirus exposure and HLA in healthy donors. Primers for the PCR totalled 60 Vbeta and 13 Jbeta. Data came from immunoSEQ multiplex PCR; TCRdb stores just in-frame clones and leaves some out. The data show more than 75,000 clones, and the top ten clones hold just over 15%. Specimen: PBMCs. These TCRs come from a man aged 50 to 59 in good health and CMV-seropositive.

The rearrangement links TRBV5-8 to TRBJ1-1, with 9 bases fitting TRBD1. V shed 4 bases and J 4 bases; nucleotides not matched to a gene: 20. CDR3 length: 19 amino acids. Germline values: CDR1 SGHTS, CDR2 YDEGEE. The chain's CDR3 is CASSRARDRVTRRRTEAFF. CDR3 sequence (DNA): TGTGCCAGCAGCAGGGCCCGGGACAGGGTAACCCGACGACGCACTGAAGCTTTCTTT. Variable domain in full (rest from reference TRBV5-8 and TRBJ1-1): EAGVTQSPTHLIKTRGQQATLRCSPISGHTSVYWYQQALGLGLQFLLWYDEGEERNRGNFPPRFSGRQFPNYSSELNVNALELEDSALYLCASSRARDRVTRRRTEAFFGQGTRLTVV.

CDR3 amino acids: CAGQTYEQYV. The CDR3 nucleotides are TGTGCCGGGCAGACCTACGAGCAGTACGTC. The chain employs TRBV6-6 and TRBJ2-7; no definite D call. V was trimmed by 11 bases and J by 2 bases, leaving 7 bases between them. In germline, CDR1 is MNHNY, CDR2 SVGAGI (reference sequence). The CDR3 runs 10 residues.

The V and J genes are TRBV6-4 and TRBJ2-5; 8 nucleotides agree with TRBD2. The CDR3 contains 17 residues. Germline-derived CDR1 and CDR2 are MRHNA and SNTAGT. V was pared by 0 bases and J by 6 bases, with 12 bases of the junction left unmatched. This CDR3 reads CASSDSDGRALRKTQYF. The CDR3 region has the DNA TGTGCCAGCAGTGACTCTGACGGGAGGGCCCTCCGAAAGACCCAGTACTTC.

The gene calls are TRBV4-3 and TRBJ2-2; D unclear. Trimming shortened V by 3 bases and J by 5 bases, and 7 bases separated the two germline ends. CDR3 length equals 13 residues. CDR1 LGHNA and CDR2 YSLEER come from the germline V gene. CDR3 nucleotide sequence: TGCGCCAGCAGCCAGAGCGAAACCGGGGAGCTGTTTTTT. It yields the protein CASSQSETGELFF.

The chain is built from TRBV9 and TRBJ2-1; D is possibly TRBD2 (6 bases). The CDR3 is 14 amino acids. V lost 4 bases, J lost 7 bases, and 15 bases lay in between. Germline lookup yields CDR1 SGDLS and CDR2 YYNGEE. CDR3 bases: TGTGCCAGCAGCCTCGGGGGTAGGGCGAATGAGCAGTTCTTC. Translated, it gives CASSLGGRANEQFF.

The rearrangement joins TRBV4-3 to TRBJ2-1, with TRBD2 matching 9 bases. The CDR3 totals 14 residues. The ends lost 3 bases at V and 5 bases at J; junction bases unmatched: 2. The germline V gene encodes CDR1 LGHNA and CDR2 YSLEER. The CDR3 DNA reads as TGCGCCAGCAGCCAGGGACTAGCTCACAATGAGCAGTTCTTC. It codes for CASSQGLAHNEQFF.

The chain has TRBV19 and TRBJ2-7, with 7 bases aligning to TRBD2. The CDR3 runs to 14 residues. CDR1 LNHDA and CDR2 SQIVND come from the germline V gene (reference sequence). V gave up 5 bases and J gave up 0 bases; unmatched junction bases: 4. This chain's CDR3 is CASSAGRVSYEQYF. The CDR3 nucleotides read TGTGCCAGTAGTGCAGGGAGGGTCTCCTACGAGCAGTACTTC.

The chain combines TRBV28 with TRBJ1-1; no clear D gene. Trimming left V 4 bases short and J 1 base short, with 10 bases between. From germline, CDR1 is MDHEN and CDR2 SYDVKM. The length of the CDR3 is 14 residues. Written as DNA, the CDR3 is TGTGCCAGCAGTTCCACATACCGGAACACTGAAGCTTTCTTT. Translation gives CASSSTYRNTEAFF.

V usage is TRBV9 and J usage is TRBJ1-1, with TRBD1 identical over 9 bases. CDR3 size: 13 residues. CDR1 and CDR2 from the germline V gene are SGDLS and YYNGEE. J gave up 4 bases and V 3 bases, and 1 base lay outside the gene matches. This CDR3 is CASSGDRATEAFF. The CDR3 DNA is TGTGCCAGCAGCGGGGACAGGGCCACTGAAGCTTTCTTT.

This chain joins TRBV6-1 and TRBJ1-5; perhaps TRBD1 as D (6 bases). Germline lookup yields CDR1 MNHNS and CDR2 SASEGT. Trimming removed 6 bases from V and 2 bases from J, with 14 bases in between. The CDR3 is 15 amino acids. The CDR3 DNA is TGTGCCAGCAGAACTCAGGGGAGAGGCAATCAGCCCCAGCATTTT. Translating gives CASRTQGRGNQPQHF.

This chain links TRBV9 with TRBJ1-1; the D gene is possibly TRBD1 (6 bases). The ends were cut back, 4 bases at V and 0 bases at J, with 13 bases in the middle. This CDR3 region has 15 residues. Germline CDR1 SGDLS, CDR2 YYNGEE. CDR3 protein: CASSPRTAMNTEAFF. The CDR3, as DNA: TGTGCCAGCAGCCCCCGGACAGCAATGAACACTGAAGCTTTCTTT.

The chain employs TRBV5-1 and TRBJ1-1; TRBD1 agrees at 9 bases. Germline values: CDR1 SGHRS, CDR2 YFSETQ. The CDR3 loop spans 14 amino acids. V trimming: 4 bases; J trimming: 1 base; junction bases outside the gene matches: 2. CDR3 in DNA: TGCGCCAGCAGCAGGACAGGGGAGAACACTGAAGCTTTCTTT. It codes for CASSRTGENTEAFF.

The chain is built from TRBV13 and TRBJ2-1; tentative D call: TRBD2 (7 bases). Per germline, CDR1 PRHDT and CDR2 FYEKMQ (reference sequence). With 5 bases removed from V and 5 bases from J, the gap between germline ends came to 16 bases. The CDR3 runs 15 residues. The CDR3 is CASSRLRGGDNEQFF. The CDR3 DNA follows: TGTGCCAGCAGCCGTTTAAGGGGGGGAGACAATGAGCAGTTCTTC.

The chain has TRBV7-2 and TRBJ2-5; D perhaps matches TRBD2 (5 bases). Per the germline V gene, CDR1 is SGHTA and CDR2 is FQGNSA. Trimming took off 2 bases at V and 1 base at J, with 8 bases between the two ends. This CDR3 contains 14 residues. CDR3 sequence: CASSLYSGQETQYF. CDR3 coding DNA: TGTGCCAGCAGCTTATACAGCGGCCAAGAGACCCAGTACTTC.

The CDR3, as DNA: TGTGCCAGCAGCGGACAGCTGTCCTACGAGCAGTACTTC. It translates to CASSGQLSYEQYF. V and J are TRBV7-9 and TRBJ2-7, with D possibly being TRBD1 (6 bases). The germline CDR1 and CDR2 sequences are SEHNR and FQNEAQ (reference sequence). V was trimmed by 5 bases and J by 1 base, leaving 9 bases between them. The CDR3 has 13 residues.

The rearrangement uses TRBV7-9 and TRBJ2-1; 12 bases map to TRBD2. The V and J ends lost 3 bases and 5 bases, in that order; junction bases with no gene match: 2. This CDR3 has 15 amino acids. CDR1 SEHNR and CDR2 FQNEAQ come from the germline V gene (reference sequence). The CDR3, as DNA: TGTGCCAGCAGCTTCCGACTAGCGGGGGACAATGAGCAGTTCTTC. Translating gives CASSFRLAGDNEQFF.

The rearrangement links TRBV27 to TRBJ1-1, with 8 bases matching TRBD1. The trim removed 5 bases at V and 5 bases at J, leaving 10 bases unmatched. This CDR3 spans 15 amino acids. Germline CDR1 is MNHEY and CDR2 is SMNVEV (reference sequence). Here the CDR3 DNA reads TGTGCCAGCAGTAAGGCAGGGGGCCTGAGAACTGAAGCTTTCTTT. Its translation: CASSKAGGLRTEAFF.

The CDR3: CASSPKGGYSGNTIYF. CDR3 nucleotides: TGCGCCAGCAGCCCGAAAGGGGGATATTCAGGAAACACCATATATTTT. The V gene is TRBV4-3, the J gene TRBJ1-3; D perhaps matches TRBD1 (6 bases). Trimming cost V 4 bases and J 4 bases, with 17 bases left between them. Germline V lookup: CDR1 LGHNA, CDR2 YSLEER. The CDR3 spans 16 residues.

The chain employs TRBV19 and TRBJ2-4; D is undetermined. The CDR3 consists of 15 residues. CDR1 LNHDA and CDR2 SQIVND come from the germline V gene (reference sequence). Trimming stripped 2 bases from V and 0 bases from J, with 8 bases between. The CDR3 region is CASSINELAKNIQYF. In DNA, the CDR3 is TGTGCCAGTAGTATAAACGAACTAGCCAAAAACATTCAGTACTTC.

The rearrangement links TRBV5-1 to TRBJ1-2; D may be TRBD1 (6 bases). This CDR3 is 13 amino acids long. Trimming left V 2 bases short and J 8 bases short, with 13 bases between. Germline V CDR1 and CDR2: SGHRS, YFSETQ. The CDR3 coding sequence is TGCGCCAGCAGCTTTGCCCCAGGGGACGGCTACACCTTC. It encodes CASSFAPGDGYTF.

The chain joins TRBV2 to TRBJ1-4; no clear D. Germline CDR1 is SNHLY and CDR2 is FYNNEI. Trimming removed 7 bases at V and 3 bases at J, with 12 bases between. CDR3 length: 14 amino acids. The CDR3 region has the DNA TGTGCCAGCAAAAGGGAGGGCGCTAATGAAAAACTGTTTTTT. Translating gives CASKREGANEKLFF.

The chain joins TRBV2 to TRBJ1-1; D might be TRBD1 (5 bases). Germline V gene data show CDR1 as SNHLY and CDR2 as FYNNEI. V lost 7 bases and J 1 base, leaving 13 bases between the germline ends. CDR3 length: 14 residues. CDR3 nucleotide sequence: TGTGCCAGCATTAGGGGTGAGTCGAACACTGAAGCTTTCTTT. Its protein is CASIRGESNTEAFF.

This chain joins TRBV27 and TRBJ1-1; D might be TRBD1 (5 bases). CDR3 size: 15 residues. V was pared by 4 bases and J by 5 bases, with 17 bases between. CDR1 is MNHEY, CDR2 SMNVEV, per germline (reference sequence). CDR3 residues: CASSSSWGGGTEAFF. The CDR3 coding sequence is TGTGCCAGCAGTTCCTCTTGGGGGGGAGGGACTGAAGCTTTCTTT.

J is TRBJ1-4 and V is TRBV4-2; TRBD1 aligns across 7 bases. V was pared by 4 bases and J by 6 bases, with 5 bases of the junction left unmatched. Germline assignment: CDR1 LGHNA and CDR2 YNFKEQ. This CDR3 spans 14 amino acids. In DNA form, the CDR3 reads TGTGCCAGCAGCCTCCCGACAGGGTATGAAAAACTGTTTTTT. Amino acids: CASSLPTGYEKLFF.

The chain employs TRBV30 and TRBJ2-3; TRBD2 matches 12 bases. Germline CDR1 and CDR2: GTSNPN and SVGIG (reference sequence). With 0 bases clipped from V and 5 bases from J, the junction kept 6 bases outside the gene matches. The length of the CDR3 is 16 residues. The CDR3 DNA reads TGTGCCTGGAGTGTACCTAGCGGGAGGGAGGGAGATACGCAGTATTTT. This gives the protein CAWSVPSGREGDTQYF.

V and J are TRBV18 and TRBJ1-1, with TRBD1 matching over 8 bases. Germline V gene sequence: CDR1 KGHSH, CDR2 LQKENI. This CDR3 has 15 amino acids. J gave up 4 bases and V 3 bases, and 7 bases lay outside the gene matches. The CDR3 DNA reads as TGTGCCAGCTCACCCGGACAGGGCTTGGGCACTGAAGCTTTCTTT. Translation gives CASSPGQGLGTEAFF.